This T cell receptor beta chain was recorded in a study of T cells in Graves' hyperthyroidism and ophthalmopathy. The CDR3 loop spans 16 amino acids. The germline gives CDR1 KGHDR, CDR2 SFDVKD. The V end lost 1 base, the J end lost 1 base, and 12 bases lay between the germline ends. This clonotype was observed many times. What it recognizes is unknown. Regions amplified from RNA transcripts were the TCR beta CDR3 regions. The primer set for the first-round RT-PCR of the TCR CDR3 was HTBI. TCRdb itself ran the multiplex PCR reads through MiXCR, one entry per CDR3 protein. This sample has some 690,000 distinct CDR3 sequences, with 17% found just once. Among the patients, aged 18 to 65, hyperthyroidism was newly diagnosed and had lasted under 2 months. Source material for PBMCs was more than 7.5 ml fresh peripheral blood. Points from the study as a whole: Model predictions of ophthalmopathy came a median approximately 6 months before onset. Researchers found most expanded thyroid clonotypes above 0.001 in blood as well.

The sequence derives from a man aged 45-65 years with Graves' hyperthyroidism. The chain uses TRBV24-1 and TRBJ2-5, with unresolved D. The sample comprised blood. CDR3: CATSDFLDTRQETQYF. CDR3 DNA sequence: TGTGCCACCAGTGATTTTTTAGACACCCGCCAAGAGACCCAGTACTTC.